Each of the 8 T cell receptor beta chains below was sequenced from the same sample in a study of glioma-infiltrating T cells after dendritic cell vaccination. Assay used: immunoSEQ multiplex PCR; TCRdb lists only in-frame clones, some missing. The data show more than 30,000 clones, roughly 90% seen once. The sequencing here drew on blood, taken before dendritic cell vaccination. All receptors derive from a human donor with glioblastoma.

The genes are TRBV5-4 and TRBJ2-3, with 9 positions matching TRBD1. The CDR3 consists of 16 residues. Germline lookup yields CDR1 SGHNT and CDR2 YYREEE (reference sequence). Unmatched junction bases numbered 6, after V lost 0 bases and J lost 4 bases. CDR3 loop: CASSLVGQGRADTQYF. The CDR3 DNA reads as TGTGCCAGCAGCTTGGTGGGACAGGGTCGTGCAGATACGCAGTATTTT.

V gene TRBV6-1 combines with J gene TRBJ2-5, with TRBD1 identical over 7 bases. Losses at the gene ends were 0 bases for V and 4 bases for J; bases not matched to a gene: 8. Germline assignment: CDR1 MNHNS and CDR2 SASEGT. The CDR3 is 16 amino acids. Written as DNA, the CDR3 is TGTGCCAGCAGTGAAGCGTTTGCAGGGGGTCGAGAGACCCAGTACTTC. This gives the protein CASSEAFAGGRETQYF.

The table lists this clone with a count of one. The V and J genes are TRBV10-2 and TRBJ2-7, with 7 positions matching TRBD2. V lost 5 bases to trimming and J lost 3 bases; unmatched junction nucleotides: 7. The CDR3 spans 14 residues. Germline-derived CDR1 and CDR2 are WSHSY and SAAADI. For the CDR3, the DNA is TGCGCCAGCAGTACCGGGAGGCCGCGCTACGAGCAGTACTTC. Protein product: CASSTGRPRYEQYF.

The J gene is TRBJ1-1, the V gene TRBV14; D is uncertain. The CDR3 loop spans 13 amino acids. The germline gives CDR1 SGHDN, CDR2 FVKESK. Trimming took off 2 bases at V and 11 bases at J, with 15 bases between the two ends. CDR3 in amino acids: CASSQYPQNVAFF. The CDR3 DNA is TGTGCCAGCAGCCAATATCCCCAGAATGTGGCTTTCTTT.

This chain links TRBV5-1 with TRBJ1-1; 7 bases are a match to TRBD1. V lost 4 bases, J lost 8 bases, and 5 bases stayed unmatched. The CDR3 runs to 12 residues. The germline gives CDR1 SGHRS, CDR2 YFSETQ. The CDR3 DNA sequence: TGCGCCAGCAGCAGACAGGGTTTGGAAGCTTTCTTT. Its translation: CASSRQGLEAFF. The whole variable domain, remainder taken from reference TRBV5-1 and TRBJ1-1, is KAGVTQTPRYLIKTRGQQVTLSCSPISGHRSVSWYQQTPGQGLQFLFEYFSETQRNKGNFPGRFSGRQFSNSRSEMNVSTLELGDSALYLCASSRQGLEAFFGQGTRLTVV.

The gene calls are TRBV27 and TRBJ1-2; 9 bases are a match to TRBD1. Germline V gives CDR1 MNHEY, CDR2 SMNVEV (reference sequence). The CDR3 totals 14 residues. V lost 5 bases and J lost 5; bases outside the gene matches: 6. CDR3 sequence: CASSRTGGGYGYTF. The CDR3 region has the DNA TGTGCCAGCAGTAGAACAGGGGGCGGGTATGGCTACACCTTC.

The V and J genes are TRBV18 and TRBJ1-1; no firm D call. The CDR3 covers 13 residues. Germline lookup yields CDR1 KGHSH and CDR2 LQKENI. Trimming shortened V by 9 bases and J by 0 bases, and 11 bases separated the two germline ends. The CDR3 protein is CASRGWMNTEAFF. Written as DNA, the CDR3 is TGTGCCAGTCGGGGTTGGATGAACACTGAAGCTTTCTTT.

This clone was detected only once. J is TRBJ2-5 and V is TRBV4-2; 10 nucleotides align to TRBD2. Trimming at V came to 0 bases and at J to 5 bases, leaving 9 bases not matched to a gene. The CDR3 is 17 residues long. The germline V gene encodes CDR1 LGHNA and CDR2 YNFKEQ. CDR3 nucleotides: TGTGCCAGCAGCCAAGATTTTACTAGCGGGGAAGGGGAGACCCAGTACTTC. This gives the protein CASSQDFTSGEGETQYF.